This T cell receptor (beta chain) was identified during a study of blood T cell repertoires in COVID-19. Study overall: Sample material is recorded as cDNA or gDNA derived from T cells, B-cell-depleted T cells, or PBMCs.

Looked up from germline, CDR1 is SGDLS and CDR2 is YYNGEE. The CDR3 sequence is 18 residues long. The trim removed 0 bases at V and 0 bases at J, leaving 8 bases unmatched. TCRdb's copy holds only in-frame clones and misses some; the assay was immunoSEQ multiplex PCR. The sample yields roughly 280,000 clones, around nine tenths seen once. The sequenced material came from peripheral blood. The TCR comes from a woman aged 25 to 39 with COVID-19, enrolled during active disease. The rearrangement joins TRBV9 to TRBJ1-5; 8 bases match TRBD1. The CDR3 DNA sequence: TGTGCCAGCAGCGTAGCAGGGGGCGAGGAGGATAGCAATCAGCCCCAGCATTTT. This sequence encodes CASSVAGGEEDSNQPQHF.